This T cell receptor (beta chain) was sequenced for a study of T cell changes during pregnancy in multiple sclerosis. Libraries were prepared by immunoSEQ multiplex PCR; TCRdb keeps only in-frame clonotypes and omits some of them. This sample has just under 95,000 clones, with approximately 92% found just once. This CDR3 contains 14 residues. Looked up from germline, CDR1 is WNHNN and CDR2 is SYGVQD (reference sequence). Trimming shortened V by 7 bases and J by 0 bases, and 11 bases separated the two germline ends. The sequence was collected from a female donor with multiple sclerosis, enrolled in a pregnancy study. The specimen was peripheral blood, collected in the first trimester of pregnancy. The V gene is TRBV10-1, the J gene TRBJ2-3; D perhaps matches TRBD1 (6 bases). This CDR3 reads CASTGQPSTDTQYF. The CDR3 nucleotides are TGCGCCAGCACGGGACAACCTAGCACAGATACGCAGTATTTT.